These 10 T cell receptor beta chains share one sample of origin, sequenced in a study of CD8+ T cells in alopecia areata. Extraction of RNA preceded its reverse transcription into cDNA, which served as the sequencing template. The protocol was immunoSEQ multiplex PCR, while the TCRdb copy is restricted to in-frame clones and leaves out a portion. The sample has some 110,000 clones; 35% to 40% are singletons. Material for sequencing was CD4+ T cells sorted from blood. The receptors stem from a human donor with alopecia areata.

The rearrangement joins TRBV5-1 to TRBJ1-6; D gene ambiguous. From germline, CDR1 is SGHRS and CDR2 YFSETQ. V lost 3 bases to trimming and J lost 10 bases, with 11 bases between them. CDR3 length: 13 amino acids. The CDR3: CASSYIMGSPLHF. The CDR3 DNA reads as TGCGCCAGCAGCTATATAATGGGCTCACCCCTCCACTTT.

This clone was detected a few times. The rearrangement uses TRBV2 and TRBJ2-3; 7 bases align to TRBD1. Germline trimming cut 7 bases from V and 2 bases from J; bases unmatched to any gene: 9. The CDR3 runs 15 residues. Germline V gene data show CDR1 as SNHLY and CDR2 as FYNNEI. The CDR3 sequence is CASTKQQGNTDTQYF. The CDR3 DNA reads as TGTGCCAGCACCAAACAACAGGGGAACACAGATACGCAGTATTTT.

The CDR3 nucleotides read TGCAGCGTCGCGGGGATGGCGGGGGGGCATTTAGCGAAGACCCAGTACTTC. It yields the protein CSVAGMAGGHLAKTQYF. This chain links TRBV29-1 with TRBJ2-5; 9 nucleotides align to TRBD2. J gave up 6 bases and V 6 bases, and 20 bases lay outside the gene matches. The CDR3 is 17 residues long. Per germline, CDR1 SQVTM and CDR2 ANQGSEA. The full variable domain, completed using reference TRBV29-1 and TRBJ2-5, is SAVISQKPSRDICQRGTSLTIQCQVDSQVTMMFWYRQQPGQSLTLIATANQGSEATYESGFVIDKFPISRPNLTFSTLTVSNMSPEDSSIYLCSVAGMAGGHLAKTQYFGPGTRLLVL.

Regarding this clone: The CDR3 carries no conserved terminal phenylalanine or tryptophan, so it likely arises from a read error. It is unclear where the CDR3 begins or ends on the DNA, so no DNA is shown, and the CDR3 is as TCRdb lists it. V usage is TRBV4-3 and J usage is TRBJ1-1; no DNA check was done on the table's D call, TRBD1. The CDR3 is 14 residues long, ends included. Germline CDR1 reads LGHNA; CDR2 reads YSLEER. The CDR3 reads CASSLWTAKSGAVR.

This clone was seen only a few times. V and J are TRBV18 and TRBJ1-1, with unresolved D. The CDR3 loop spans 13 amino acids. CDR1 is KGHSH, CDR2 LQKENI, per germline. The germline V and J ends were trimmed by 3 bases and 10 bases, with 15 bases remaining between them. Written as DNA, the CDR3 is TGTGCCAGCTCACCCTCCGGGTCCGGCGGAGCTTTCTTT. Its translation: CASSPSGSGGAFF.

About this clone itself: In the same sample, other DNA sequences code for this CDR3. This chain links TRBV29-1 with TRBJ1-1; TRBD1 agrees at 8 bases. This CDR3 is built from 13 residues. V lost 7 bases to trimming and J lost 0 bases; unmatched junction nucleotides: 4. Per germline, CDR1 SQVTM and CDR2 ANQGSEA. The CDR3 DNA is TGCAGCGCAGGGACAGGACTGAACACTGAAGCTTTCTTT. This encodes CSAGTGLNTEAFF.

This sequence joins TRBV30 and TRBJ1-1; D remains ambiguous. V lost 3 bases and J 5 bases, leaving 7 bases between the germline ends. The CDR3 consists of 11 residues. Germline V gene lookup returns CDR1 GTSNPN and CDR2 SVGIG (reference sequence). CDR3 in DNA: TGTGCCTGGAGCGCACGAACTGAAGCTTTCTTT. Translated, it gives CAWSARTEAFF.

This clone was seen a handful of times. The rearrangement links TRBV5-1 to TRBJ2-1; 10 nucleotides line up with TRBD2. Trimming at V came to 1 base and at J to 2 bases, leaving 3 bases not matched to a gene. This CDR3 contains 16 residues. CDR1 is SGHRS and CDR2 is YFSETQ in the germline V gene. The CDR3, as DNA: TGCGCCAGCAGCTTGTGGACTAGCGGTGCCTACAATGAGCAGTTCTTC. Protein product: CASSLWTSGAYNEQFF.

The genes are TRBV7-2 and TRBJ2-1; 13 bases fit TRBD2. This CDR3 has 16 amino acids. V was clipped by 3 bases and J by 5 bases; unmatched bases: 4. CDR1 and CDR2 (germline): SGHTA, FQGNSA. For the CDR3, the DNA is TGTGCCAGCAGCTTGACTAGCGGGAGGCTACACAATGAGCAGTTCTTC. Its translation: CASSLTSGRLHNEQFF.

The sample holds a few counts of this clone. The chain carries TRBV20-1 and TRBJ2-3; D gene unclear. Germline CDR1 is DFQATT and CDR2 is SNEGSKA (reference sequence). Trimming cost V 6 bases and J 6 bases, with 7 bases left between them. The CDR3 covers 10 residues. CDR3 bases: TGCAGTGCCCCTGGGGATACGCAGTATTTT. It encodes CSAPGDTQYF.